The sample holds a few counts of the clone carrying this TCR beta chain. Antigen specificity is unknown. With the Oncomine TCR Beta short-read assay, DNA from cultured CD4+ T cells was sequenced. One entry per CDR3 protein results from TCRdb running MiXCR on the PCR reads. Found here are approximately 17,000 distinct CDR3 sequences, approximately 50% of them singletons; the top ten hold around 4.5%. The data stem from a study of vaccination and CD4 T cells after COVID-19. Treatment reported: roughly 10-day PBMC culture with coronavirus spike peptide pools or control peptides (ViraFEST assay). The authors cultured a few million PBMCs per well with about 9.6 IU/ml IL-2 and 10 ug/ml peptide pools. Germline V gives CDR1 LNHDA, CDR2 SQIVND (reference sequence). There are 15 residues in the CDR3. Trimming took off 7 bases at V and 1 base at J, with 14 bases between the two ends.

The chain uses TRBV19 and TRBJ1-5, with D possibly matching TRBD1 (5 bases). Sample: CD4+ T cells from blood, cultured in vitro, taken before SARS-CoV-2 vaccination. This clonotype was sampled from a human donor who had recovered from COVID-19. The CDR3 sequence: CASTYRRGSNQPQHF. CDR3 sequence (DNA): TGTGCCAGTACTTACAGGCGGGGAAGCAATCAGCCCCAGCATTTT.